The source of this T cell receptor beta chain is a study of Ad26.COV2.S vaccination and SARS-CoV-2 variants. Study context: Trial arm assignment for the donor was COV1001 Ad26.COV2.S.

On this clone: What it binds is not known.

The CDR3 consists of 14 residues. CDR1 LNHDA and CDR2 SQIVND come from the germline V gene (reference sequence). The ends lost 6 bases at V and 9 bases at J; junction bases unmatched: 11. Only in-frame clones appear in the TCRdb table, and some are missing; sequencing was by immunoSEQ multiplex PCR. The table lists about 400,000 clones, over 75% of them singletons. Treatment indicated: roughly 18 received Ad26.COV2.S at low or high dose, single or two shots; 5 received placebo; per-sample allocation not given. Samples analyzed were those drawn on day 63 after the first vaccine or placebo injection. Regarding the study as a whole: Among vaccine recipients, spike-specific TCR breadth exceeded that of placebo recipients.

V and J are TRBV19 and TRBJ1-5; 7 nucleotides line up with TRBD1. Material: peripheral blood, obtained in a trial of Ad26.COV2.S vaccine versus placebo. This clonotype was obtained from a person between 18 and 65 years old who received the Ad26.COV2.S COVID-19 vaccine or a placebo. This CDR3 is CASSPDRVQRPQHF. CDR3 nucleotides: TGTGCCAGTAGCCCTGACAGGGTTCAACGGCCCCAGCATTTT.